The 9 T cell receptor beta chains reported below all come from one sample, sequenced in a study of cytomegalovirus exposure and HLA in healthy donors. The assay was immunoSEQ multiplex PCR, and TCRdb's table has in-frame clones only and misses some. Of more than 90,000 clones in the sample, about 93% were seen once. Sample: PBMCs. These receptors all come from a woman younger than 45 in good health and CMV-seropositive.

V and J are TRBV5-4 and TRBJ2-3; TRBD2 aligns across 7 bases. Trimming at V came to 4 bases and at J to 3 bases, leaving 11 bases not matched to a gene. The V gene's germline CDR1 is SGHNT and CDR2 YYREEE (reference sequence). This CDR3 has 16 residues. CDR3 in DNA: TGTGCCAGCAGCCCCGGGGTGCGGGAGTCTACAGATACGCAGTATTTT. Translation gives CASSPGVRESTDTQYF. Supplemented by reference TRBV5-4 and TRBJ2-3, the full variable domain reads ETGVTQSPTHLIKTRGQQVTLRCSSQSGHNTVSWYQQALGQGPQFIFQYYREEENGRGNFPPRFSGLQFPNYSSELNVNALELDDSALYLCASSPGVRESTDTQYFGPGTRLTVL.

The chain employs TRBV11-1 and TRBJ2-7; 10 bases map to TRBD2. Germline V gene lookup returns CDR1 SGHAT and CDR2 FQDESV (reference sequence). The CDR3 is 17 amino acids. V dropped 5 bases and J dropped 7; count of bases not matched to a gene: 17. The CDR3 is CASSPGLAPLIEGEQYF. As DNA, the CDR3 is TGTGCCAGCAGCCCGGGACTAGCGCCTTTAATCGAGGGGGAGCAGTACTTC. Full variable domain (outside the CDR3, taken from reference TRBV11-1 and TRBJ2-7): EAEVAQSPRYKITEKSQAVAFWCDPISGHATLYWYRQILGQGPELLVQFQDESVVDDSQLPKDRFSAERLKGVDSTLKIQPAELGDSAMYLCASSPGLAPLIEGEQYFGPGTRLTVT.

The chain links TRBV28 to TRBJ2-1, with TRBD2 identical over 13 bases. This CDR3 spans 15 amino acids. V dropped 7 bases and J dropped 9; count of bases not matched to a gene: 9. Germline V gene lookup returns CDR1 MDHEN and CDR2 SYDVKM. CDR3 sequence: CASNLLAGGPPEQFF. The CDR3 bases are TGTGCCAGCAACCTACTAGCGGGAGGGCCTCCTGAGCAGTTCTTC.

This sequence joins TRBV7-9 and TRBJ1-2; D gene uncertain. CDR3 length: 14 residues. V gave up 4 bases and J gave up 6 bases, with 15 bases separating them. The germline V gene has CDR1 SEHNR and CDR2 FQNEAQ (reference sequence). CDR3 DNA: TGTGCCAGCAGCTCGGGTATCCTCTCGGATGGCTACACCTTC. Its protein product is CASSSGILSDGYTF.

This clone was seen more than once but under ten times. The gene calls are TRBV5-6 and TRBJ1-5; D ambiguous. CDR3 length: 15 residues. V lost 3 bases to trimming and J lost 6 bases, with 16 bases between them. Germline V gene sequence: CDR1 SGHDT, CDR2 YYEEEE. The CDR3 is CASSSNTEAGQPQHF. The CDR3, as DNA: TGTGCCAGCAGCTCCAACACCGAGGCGGGTCAGCCCCAGCATTTT. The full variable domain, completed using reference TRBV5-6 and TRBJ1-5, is DAGVTQSPTHLIKTRGQQVTLRCSPKSGHDTVSWYQQALGQGPQFIFQYYEEEERQRGNFPDRFSGHQFPNYSSELNVNALLLGDSALYLCASSSNTEAGQPQHFGDGTRLSIL.

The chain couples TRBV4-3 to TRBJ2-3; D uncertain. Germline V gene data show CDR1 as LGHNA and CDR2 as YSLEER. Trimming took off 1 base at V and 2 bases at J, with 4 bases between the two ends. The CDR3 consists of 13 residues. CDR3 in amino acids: CASSQGHTDTQYF. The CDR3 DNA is TGCGCCAGCAGCCAAGGACACACAGATACGCAGTATTTT.

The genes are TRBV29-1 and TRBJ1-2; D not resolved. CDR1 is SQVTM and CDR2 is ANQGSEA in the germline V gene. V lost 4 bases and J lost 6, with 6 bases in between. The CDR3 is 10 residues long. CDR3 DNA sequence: TGCAGCGTTGGACGGGATGGCTACACCTTC. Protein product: CSVGRDGYTF.

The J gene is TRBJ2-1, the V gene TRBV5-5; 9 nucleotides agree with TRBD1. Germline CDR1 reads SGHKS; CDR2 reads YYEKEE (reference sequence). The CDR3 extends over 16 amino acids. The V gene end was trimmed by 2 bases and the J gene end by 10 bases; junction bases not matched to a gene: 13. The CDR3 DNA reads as TGTGCCAGCAGCTTCGTTGGGACAGGGCGATGGTACGAGCAGTTCTTC. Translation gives CASSFVGTGRWYEQFF.

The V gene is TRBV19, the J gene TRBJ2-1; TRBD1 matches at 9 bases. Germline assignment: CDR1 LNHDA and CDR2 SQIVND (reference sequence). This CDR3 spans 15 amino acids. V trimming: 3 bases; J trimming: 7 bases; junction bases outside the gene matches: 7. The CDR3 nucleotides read TGTGCCAGTAGTATCCGGGACAGGGAGGGGAATGAGCAGTTCTTC. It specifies CASSIRDREGNEQFF.